The entry below gives a single TCR beta chain sequence along with its context. The entry originates in a study of technical replicates of blood from a handful of donors. The protocol was immunoSEQ multiplex PCR, while the TCRdb copy is restricted to in-frame clones and leaves out a portion. The data hold approximately 89,000 clones, with roughly 93% observed a single time. Source material: T cells isolated from PBMCs. This receptor was obtained from a human donor in good health.

The CDR3 DNA sequence: TGCGCCAGCAGCCAAGAGGAGGGTAGGACTGAAGCTTTCTTT. Protein product: CASSQEEGRTEAFF. V usage is TRBV4-1 and J usage is TRBJ1-1; no definite D call. This CDR3 is built from 14 residues. V dropped 0 bases and J dropped 5 bases, with 10 bases sitting between them. Germline-derived CDR1 and CDR2 are MGHRA and YSYEKL.